This T cell receptor (beta chain) appears in the sequencing data of a study of regulatory T cells in long-lasting Graves disease (dated by TCRdb to about 2021). The study in broad terms: Persistent Graves' disease was defined as persistently positive TSH receptor autoantibodies together with antithyroid drug treatment for over 5 years. Persistent Graves' disease patients were compared with newly diagnosed Graves' disease patients by peripheral blood TCR sequencing and RNA sequencing. A total of 33 samples were covered by TCR sequencing, comprising about 13 persistent and around 20 newly diagnosed Graves' disease patients. The study was conducted in China and was registered as a clinical trial. Antithyroid drugs had been taken for 10 to 13 years on average by persistent Graves' disease patients in the clinical cohort. The paper's findings and limits, for the study overall: Lower TCR Shannon entropy and fewer highly expanded clones were observed in persistent Graves' disease patients than in newly diagnosed patients, which suggested clonal expansion. As a limitation, the authors acknowledged that the small sample size may reduce accuracy. Persistent disease showed preferential use of TRBV28, TRBJ1-2 and TRBJ2-5, whereas newly diagnosed disease favored TRBV20-1 and TRBJ2-1. Peripheral blood alone was examined, since thyroid tissue, which constituted the primary lesion, could not be accessed. Sequencing and analysis were restricted to the TCR beta chain. A larger number of public clonotypes was shared among persistent patients (about 2,700) than among newly diagnosed patients (around 970).

This clonotype appeared many times. No cognate antigen has been identified for it. No base quality values were provided; no much bigger clone lies one nucleotide off. The CDR3 starts with the cysteine, ends with the phenylalanine, and has 11 residues. Just CDR3 DNA is preserved here, 33 bases in frame from base 1. Per the germline V gene, KGHSH is the CDR1 and LQKENI is the CDR2. V is clipped by 9 bases and J by 3 bases, and the sequence between their germline boundaries is 8 bases long. The library was generated by multiplex PCR. TCRdb shows the sequencer as Illumina HiSeq 4000. iRepertoire HTBI primers and Arm-PCR amplification of CDR3 regions were used to construct TCR beta libraries. Before sequencing, the PCR products went through gel purification. The source study handled its data this way. Across samples, around 62 TRBV and 15 or so TRBJ segments were identified and used for gene usage analysis of CDR3 amino acid clonotypes. COPE and FqMerger were used to merge filtered high-quality paired reads into contigs. BLAST was used to align contigs to the IMGT TRBV, TRBD and TRBJ reference genes, and CDR3 was defined following IMGT. Any clonotype with a frequency above 0.1% was classified as a highly expanded clone. Repertoire diversity was measured by Shannon entropy, and V-J evenness by the Gini coefficient. Clonotypes shared by more than one individual were considered public. TCRdb reran the public reads through fastp at Q25 and MiXCR, keeping productive beta chains. Identical CDR3 protein sequences are pooled into one entry, listed with their most common genes and DNA. In this record, the V and J calls reflect TCRdb's handling and not the investigators' own analysis. The sample table records about 460,000 distinct CDR3 sequences; roughly 23% of these occur just once. Around 13% of the sample comes from the top ten.

The time point label on this specimen signifies: persistent/refractory GD, antithyroid drugs over 5 years with positive TRAb. For both TCR sequencing and RNA sequencing, RNA was extracted from PBMCs using TRIzol. The diagnosis of Graves' disease was made according to American Thyroid Association guidelines. Patients for the study were recruited at an endocrinology department in Xi'an, China. Each patient gave approximately 9.7 milliliters of peripheral blood, collected in an EDTA anticoagulant tube. PBMCs were isolated by Ficoll Paque Plus density gradient separation without further T cell sorting. RNA quality was checked with an Agilent 2100 Bioanalyzer and agarose gel, and concentration with a NanoDrop 2000.

The clonotype originates from a female donor with Graves disease. The rearranged chain carries TRBV18 and TRBJ1-1; a tentative D call is TRBD1 (5 bases match). The specimen comprised peripheral blood mononuclear cells (PBMCs), sampled when the disease was refractory, from a patient treated with antithyroid drugs. The sequenced DNA is TGTGCCAGTCAGGGTCACACTGAAGCTTTCTTT. Its translation reads: CASQGHTEAFF.